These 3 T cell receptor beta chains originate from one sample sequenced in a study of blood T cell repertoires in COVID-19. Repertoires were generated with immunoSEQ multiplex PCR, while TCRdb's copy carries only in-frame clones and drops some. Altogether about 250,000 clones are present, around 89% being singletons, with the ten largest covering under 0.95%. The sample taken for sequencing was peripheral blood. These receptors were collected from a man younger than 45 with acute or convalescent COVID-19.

The CDR3 coding sequence is TGTGCCAGCACCTCCGTCGGGCCCCAGCATTTT. Protein sequence: CASTSVGPQHF. The chain couples TRBV12-3 or TRBV12-4 to TRBJ1-5, with D hard to call. Trimming took 7 bases from V and 9 from J, leaving 10 bases between them. The CDR3 runs 11 residues.

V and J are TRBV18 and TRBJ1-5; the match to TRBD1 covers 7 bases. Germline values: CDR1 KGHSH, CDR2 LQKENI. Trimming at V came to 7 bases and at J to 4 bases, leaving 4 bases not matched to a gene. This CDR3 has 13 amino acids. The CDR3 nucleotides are TGTGCCAGCTTTCCGGGACAGAATCAGCCCCAGCATTTT. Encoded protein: CASFPGQNQPQHF. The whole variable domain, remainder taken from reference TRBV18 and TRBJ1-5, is NAGVMQNPRHLVRRRGQEARLRCSPMKGHSHVYWYRQLPEEGLKFMVYLQKENIIDESGMPKERFSAEFPKEGPSILRIQQVVRGDSAAYFCASFPGQNQPQHFGDGTRLSIL.

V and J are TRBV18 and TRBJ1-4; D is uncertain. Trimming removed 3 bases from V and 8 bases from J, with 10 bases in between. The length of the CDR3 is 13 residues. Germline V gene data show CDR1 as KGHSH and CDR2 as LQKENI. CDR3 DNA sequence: TGTGCCAGCTCACCTCATCCGGAGGAAAAACTGTTTTTT. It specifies CASSPHPEEKLFF.